This T cell receptor beta chain came from a study of cytomegalovirus exposure and HLA in healthy donors. This clone has at least ten counts. The study ran its PCR with 60 Vbeta and 13 Jbeta primers. The table came from immunoSEQ multiplex PCR; TCRdb's copy has only in-frame clones and leaves some out. The data contain around 65,000 clones, approximately 64% of them seen just once; the ten biggest clones take up about a sixth. Per the germline V gene, CDR1 is SGHKS and CDR2 is YYEKEE (reference sequence). The CDR3 extends over 14 amino acids. With V trimmed by 2 bases and J by 1 base, 1 base remained unmatched.

Sequencing used PBMCs. The chain joins TRBV5-5 to TRBJ2-7; the match to TRBD2 covers 9 bases. This TCR derives from a man aged 40-50 years in good health and CMV-seropositive. For the CDR3, the DNA is TGTGCCAGCAGCTTTGCGGGAGGGTCCTACGAGCAGTACTTC. It specifies CASSFAGGSYEQYF. Combining the CDR3 with reference TRBV5-5 and TRBJ2-7 gives the whole variable domain DAGVTQSPTHLIKTRGQQVTLRCSPISGHKSVSWYQQVLGQGPQFIFQYYEKEERGRGNFPDRFSARQFPNYSSELNVNALLLGDSALYLCASSFAGGSYEQYFGPGTRLTVT.